This record looks at one T cell receptor (beta chain) sequence and its context. This entry is derived from a study of shared clonotypes between healthy human individuals. After removal of 4 bases from V and 5 bases from J, the junction contained 4 bases not matched to a gene. The CDR3 totals 15 residues. CDR1 and CDR2 (germline): MNHEY, SVGAGI. Produced via immunoSEQ multiplex PCR; TCRdb's table is partial and in-frame only. The sample has approximately 2.5 million clones; more than 80% are singletons. The TCR sequence derives from a man in his late teens or twenties in good health. Sequencing input: naive CD4+ T cells sorted from blood. As for subset: CD45RA+ positively selected. V is TRBV6-5 and J is TRBJ2-2; 10 bases are shared with TRBD1. CDR3 in DNA: TGTGCCAGCAGTTCCGGGACAGGGGTTACCGGGGAGCTGTTTTTT. Translating gives CASSSGTGVTGELFF.